This T cell receptor (beta chain) was identified in a study of blood T cell repertoires in COVID-19. At the level of the study: Sites across the United States, Italy and Spain contributed samples from acute and convalescent COVID-19.

The CDR3 is 14 amino acids. The germline V gene encodes CDR1 SGHTS and CDR2 YDEGEE. V dropped 2 bases and J dropped 1 base, with 9 bases sitting between them. Here immunoSEQ multiplex PCR was the method, and the copy in TCRdb shows in-frame clones only, minus some. The sample yields more than 100,000 clones, approximately 80% seen once. The sequencing sample was made of peripheral blood. The receptor was isolated from a woman aged 55-75 years with active or convalescent COVID-19. The chain carries TRBV5-8 and TRBJ1-1, with no clear D. The CDR3 spells CASSLIAGNTEAFF. The CDR3 DNA is TGTGCCAGCAGCTTAATCGCGGGGAACACTGAAGCTTTCTTT.